This T cell receptor (beta chain) emerged from a study of cytomegalovirus exposure and HLA in healthy donors. Notes on the study in general: The study listed around 150 cytomegalovirus-associated TCR beta chains. HLA alleles showed associations with 16,951 TCR beta sequences in a later analysis, at a 0.05 false discovery rate.

In regard to this clone: Its antigen is undetermined.

The CDR3 is 15 amino acids. Amplification used 60 Vbeta primers and 13 Jbeta primers. Data came from immunoSEQ multiplex PCR; TCRdb stores just in-frame clones and leaves some out. The sample has around 60,000 clones. This TCR derives from a woman aged 18-29 years in good health and CMV-seronegative. The chain uses TRBV21-1 and TRBJ1-1; TRBD1, the table's D call, lacks a check against the DNA. TRBV21-1 is flagged as a pseudogene. Sequencing was carried out using PBMCs. CDR3 in amino acids: CASSKVDRKNTEAFF. The CDR3 DNA reads TGTGCCAGCAGCAAAGTCGACAGGAAAAACACTGAAGCTTTCTTT.